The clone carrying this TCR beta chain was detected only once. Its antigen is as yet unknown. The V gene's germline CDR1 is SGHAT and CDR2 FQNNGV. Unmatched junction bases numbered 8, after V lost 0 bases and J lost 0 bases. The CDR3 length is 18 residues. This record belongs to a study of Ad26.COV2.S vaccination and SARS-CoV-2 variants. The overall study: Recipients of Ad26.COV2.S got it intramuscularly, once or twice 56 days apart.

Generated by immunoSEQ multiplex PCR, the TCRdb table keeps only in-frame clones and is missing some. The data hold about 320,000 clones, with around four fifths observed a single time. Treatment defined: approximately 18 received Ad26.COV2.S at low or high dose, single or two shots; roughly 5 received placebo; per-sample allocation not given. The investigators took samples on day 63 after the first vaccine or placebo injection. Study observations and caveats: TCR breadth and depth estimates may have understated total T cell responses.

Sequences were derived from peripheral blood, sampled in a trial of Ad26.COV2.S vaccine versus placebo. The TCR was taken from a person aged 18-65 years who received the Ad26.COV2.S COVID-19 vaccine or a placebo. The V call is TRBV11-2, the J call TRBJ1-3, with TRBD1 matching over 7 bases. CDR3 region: CASSLEWVTGHSGNTIYF. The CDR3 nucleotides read TGTGCCAGCAGCTTAGAATGGGTGACAGGGCACTCTGGAAACACCATATATTTT.